This TCR beta chain emerged from a study of cytomegalovirus exposure and HLA in healthy donors. Study in general: Unique TCRs from HLA-typed donors, about 85 million of them, were held in an early data release.

Findings of the study overall: TCR beta V segments were, for the most part, productive about 87% or about 30% of the time in an earlier analysis.

In germline, CDR1 is MGHRA, CDR2 YSYEKL. This CDR3 has 19 residues. Trimming removed 5 bases from V and 8 bases from J; junction bases left unmatched: 19. This clone was observed a handful of times. The target antigen is unknown. The PCR ran on 60 Vbeta and 13 Jbeta primers. TCRdb's copy holds only in-frame clones and misses some; the assay was immunoSEQ multiplex PCR. The sample holds about 90,000 clones, approximately 71% seen once. Input material: PBMCs. The receptor was derived from a young woman in good health and CMV-seropositive. The chain employs TRBV4-1 and TRBJ1-4, with 11 positions matching TRBD1. The CDR3 bases are TGCGCCAGCAGCTCCATCGGACAGGGGGCGCGAGAGGGAGCCGAAAAACTGTTTTTT. Its translation is CASSSIGQGAREGAEKLFF.